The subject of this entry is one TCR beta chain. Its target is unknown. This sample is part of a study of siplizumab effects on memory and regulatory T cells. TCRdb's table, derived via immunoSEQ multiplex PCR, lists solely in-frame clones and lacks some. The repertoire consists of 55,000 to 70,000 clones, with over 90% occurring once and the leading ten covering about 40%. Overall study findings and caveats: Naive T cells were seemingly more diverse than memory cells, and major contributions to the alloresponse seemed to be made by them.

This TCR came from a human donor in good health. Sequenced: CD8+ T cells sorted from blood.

The CDR3 DNA reads as TGTGCCAGCAGCCACAGACAACTGACGGGTTTTCAGACCCAGTACTTC. It is translated as CASSHRQLTGFQTQYF. J is TRBJ2-5 and V is TRBV28; D remains ambiguous. Germline-derived CDR1 and CDR2 are MDHEN and SYDVKM. CDR3 size: 16 residues. V was shortened by 6 bases and J by 6 bases, with 23 bases between the two germline ends.